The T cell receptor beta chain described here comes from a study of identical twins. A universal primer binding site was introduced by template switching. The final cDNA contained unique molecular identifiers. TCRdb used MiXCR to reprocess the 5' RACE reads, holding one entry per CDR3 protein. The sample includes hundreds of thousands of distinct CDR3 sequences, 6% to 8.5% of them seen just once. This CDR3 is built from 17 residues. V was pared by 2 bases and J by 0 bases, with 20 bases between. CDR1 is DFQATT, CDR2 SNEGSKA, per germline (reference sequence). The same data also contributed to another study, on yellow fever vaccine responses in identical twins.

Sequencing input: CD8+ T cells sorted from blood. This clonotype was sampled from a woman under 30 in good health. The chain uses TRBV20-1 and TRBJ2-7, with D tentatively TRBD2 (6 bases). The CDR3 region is CSARTPDYHKNSYEQYF. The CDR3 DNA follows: TGCAGTGCTAGAACCCCGGACTACCATAAAAACTCCTACGAGCAGTACTTC.